This T cell receptor (beta chain) originates from a study of beta chain features in type 1 diabetes. This CDR3 has 14 residues. Germline values: CDR1 SEHNR, CDR2 FQNEAQ (reference sequence). Deletions cut 5 bases from V and 14 bases from J, with 23 bases between. Sorting produced populations that all topped 95% purity. Whole-study results and caveats: Compared with healthy donors, patients appeared to share more similar naive, central memory and regulatory TCRB repertoires. PCR, the amplification step, might favor shorter templates, equally in patients and controls. For Type 1 diabetes patients, all four CD4+ subsets carried TCRB CDR3s that were moderately but significantly shorter. Type 1 diabetes patients had VDJ junctions that carried fewer insertions and more deletions.

Reverse transcribing all isolated RNA meant expressed TCRB transcripts were sequenced. Measured with immunoSEQ multiplex PCR; TCRdb has only the in-frame clones, and not every one. The table has roughly 330,000 clones, roughly 14% seen once. As regards this clone: The antigen remains undetermined.

The rearrangement uses TRBV7-9 and TRBJ2-3; weak D call: TRBD1 (6 bases). Sequenced: naive CD4+ T cells from blood. This TCR was recovered from a woman aged 18-29 years with type 1 diabetes. CDR3 sequence reads: CASSPPGVGATAYF. CDR3 in DNA: TGTGCCAGCAGCCCCCCAGGGGTAGGGGCCACGGCGTATTTT. Combining the CDR3 with reference TRBV7-9 and TRBJ2-3 gives the whole variable domain DTGVSQNPRHKITKRGQNVTFRCDPISEHNRLYWYRQTLGQGPEFLTYFQNEAQLEKSRLLSDRFSAERPKGSFSTLEIQRTEQGDSAMYLCASSPPGVGATAYFGPGTRLTVL.